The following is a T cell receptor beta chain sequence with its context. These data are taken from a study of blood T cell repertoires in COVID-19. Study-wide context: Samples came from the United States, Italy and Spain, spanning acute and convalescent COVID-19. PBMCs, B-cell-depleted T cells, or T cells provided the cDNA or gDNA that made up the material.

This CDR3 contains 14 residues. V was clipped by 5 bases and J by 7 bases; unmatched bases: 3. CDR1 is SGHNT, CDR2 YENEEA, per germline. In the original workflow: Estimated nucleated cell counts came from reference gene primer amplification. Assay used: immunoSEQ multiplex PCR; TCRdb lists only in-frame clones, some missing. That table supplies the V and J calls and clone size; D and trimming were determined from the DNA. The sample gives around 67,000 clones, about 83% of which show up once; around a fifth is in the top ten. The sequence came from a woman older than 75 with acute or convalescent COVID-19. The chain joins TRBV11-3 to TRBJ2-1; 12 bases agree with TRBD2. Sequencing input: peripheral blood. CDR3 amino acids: CASSPLAGGNEQFF. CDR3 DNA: TGTGCCAGCAGCCCCCTAGCGGGAGGGAATGAGCAGTTCTTC.